The 17 T cell receptor beta chains in this list originate from one sample, sequenced in a study of T cell responses to AZD1222 COVID-19 vaccine. The assay was immunoSEQ multiplex PCR, and TCRdb's table has in-frame clones only and misses some. In the table there are about 200,000 clones, 80% to 95% of which are singletons. Sequenced here: peripheral blood, sampled 28 days after the second AZD1222 dose. Receptors were obtained from an adult who received the AZD1222 COVID-19 vaccine.

The chain joins TRBV9 to TRBJ1-6; the D gene is possibly TRBD1 (5 bases). The CDR3 loop spans 14 amino acids. Trimming stripped 7 bases from V and 9 bases from J, with 17 bases between. Looked up from germline, CDR1 is SGDLS and CDR2 is YYNGEE. The CDR3 region has the DNA TGTGCCAGCCACACGGGACCCGGCGGTTCACCCCTCCACTTT. Translation: CASHTGPGGSPLHF.

V gene TRBV4-1 combines with J gene TRBJ1-4, with D uncertain. Germline V gives CDR1 MGHRA, CDR2 YSYEKL. V was cut by 6 bases and J by 4 bases, with 9 bases left in between. This CDR3 region has 13 residues. The CDR3 loop is CASSSGINEKLFF. CDR3 in DNA: TGCGCCAGCAGTTCCGGGATTAATGAAAAACTGTTTTTT.

The gene calls are TRBV27 and TRBJ1-2, with D unclear. From germline, CDR1 is MNHEY and CDR2 SMNVEV (reference sequence). The CDR3 has 13 amino acids. The V end lost 8 bases, the J end lost 3 bases, and 13 bases lay between the germline ends. This chain's CDR3 is CASRLDGHYGYTF. The CDR3 coding sequence is TGTGCCAGCCGACTCGACGGACACTATGGCTACACCTTC.

J is TRBJ2-2 and V is TRBV19, with TRBD1 identical over 7 bases. J gave up 5 bases and V 4 bases, and 4 bases lay outside the gene matches. Germline V lookup: CDR1 LNHDA, CDR2 SQIVND (reference sequence). The CDR3 extends over 14 amino acids. Here the CDR3 DNA reads TGTGCCAGTAGTAAGGGGGCCAGAACCGGGGAGCTGTTTTTT. Its protein product is CASSKGARTGELFF.

CDR3 residues: CASSKVRSIYNEQFF. The CDR3 DNA is TGTGCCAGCAGCAAAGTCCGGAGTATCTACAATGAGCAGTTCTTC. The chain employs TRBV21-1 and TRBJ2-1; TRBD2, the D gene given by the table, was not confirmed from the DNA. TRBV21-1 has pseudogene status. The CDR3 sequence is 15 residues long.

The J gene is TRBJ1-4, the V gene TRBV7-8; D call uncertain. V was shortened by 2 bases and J by 5 bases, with 12 bases between the two germline ends. This CDR3 region has 15 residues. Germline V CDR1 and CDR2: SGHVS, FQNEAQ. The CDR3 protein is CASSLNHNRNEKLFF. The DNA of the CDR3 is TGTGCCAGCAGCTTAAACCATAACCGAAATGAAAAACTGTTTTTT.

The genes are TRBV18 and TRBJ2-5, with D possibly being TRBD1 or TRBD2 (6 bases each). V lost 3 bases and J 3 bases, leaving 14 bases between the germline ends. The CDR3 contains 15 residues. Germline loops: CDR1 KGHSH, CDR2 LQKENI. The CDR3 region is CASSPGGGQKETQYF. The CDR3 nucleotides are TGTGCCAGCTCACCGGGGGGAGGACAGAAAGAGACCCAGTACTTC.

The gene calls are TRBV19 and TRBJ2-1; 13 bases match TRBD2. Germline CDR1 is LNHDA and CDR2 is SQIVND (reference sequence). The V and J ends lost 4 bases and 9 bases, in that order; junction bases with no gene match: 9. CDR3 length equals 16 residues. The CDR3 loop reads CASSSLGLAGDGEQFF. For the CDR3, the DNA is TGTGCCAGTAGTAGCCTTGGACTAGCGGGAGATGGTGAGCAGTTCTTC. Full variable domain (outside the CDR3, taken from reference TRBV19 and TRBJ2-1): DGGITQSPKYLFRKEGQNVTLSCEQNLNHDAMYWYRQDPGQGLRLIYYSQIVNDFQKGDIAEGYSVSREKKESFPLTVTSAQKNPTAFYLCASSSLGLAGDGEQFFGPGTRLTVL.

The J gene is TRBJ1-5, the V gene TRBV3-1 (or the pseudogene TRBV3-2); D gene uncertain. Germline V gene lookup returns CDR1 LGHDT and CDR2 YNNKEL (reference sequence). The V gene lost 0 bases and the J gene lost 9 bases, with 15 bases spanning the gap. The CDR3 is 15 amino acids. In DNA form, the CDR3 reads TGTGCCAGCAGCCAAGATGCAGACCCTCTCCGGCCCCAGCATTTT. It specifies CASSQDADPLRPQHF.

The table lists this clone with a count of one. This chain joins TRBV5-1 and TRBJ2-2; TRBD2 is a possible D gene (5 bases). Trimming took off 2 bases at V and 4 bases at J, with 9 bases between the two ends. The CDR3 consists of 14 residues. CDR1 is SGHRS and CDR2 is YFSETQ in the germline V gene. CDR3 DNA sequence: TGCGCCAGCAGCTTAAAAGGAGGCACCGGGGAGCTGTTTTTT. Protein product: CASSLKGGTGELFF.

The rearrangement uses TRBV7-3 and TRBJ2-1, with 13 bases identical to TRBD2. Germline lookup yields CDR1 SGHTA and CDR2 FQGTGA. This CDR3 comprises 15 residues. Trimming took 5 bases from V and 10 from J; bases not matched to a gene: 8. CDR3 in DNA: TGTGCCAGCAGCCTCGGACTAGCGGGAGATGAGGAGCAGTTCTTC. Its translation is CASSLGLAGDEEQFF. The full variable domain, its missing parts supplied by reference TRBV7-3 and TRBJ2-1, is GAGVSQTPSNKVTEKGKYVELRCDPISGHTALYWYRQSLGQGPEFLIYFQGTGAADDSGLPNDRFFAVRPEGSVSTLKIQRTERGDSAVYLCASSLGLAGDEEQFFGPGTRLTVL.

CDR3 nucleotide sequence: TGTGCCAGCAGCTCCCTAGCGGGAGGCTCCTACGAGCAGTACTTC. This codes for CASSSLAGGSYEQYF. The chain carries TRBV7-6 and TRBJ2-7; 11 bases line up with TRBD2. Germline V gene data show CDR1 as SGHVS and CDR2 as FNYEAQ. The CDR3 is made up of 15 amino acids. V gave up 4 bases and J gave up 0 bases; unmatched junction bases: 2.

The chain uses TRBV5-1 and TRBJ2-5; D is uncertain. The CDR3 contains 13 residues. V dropped 0 bases and J dropped 5 bases, with 8 bases sitting between them. Germline CDR1 is SGHRS and CDR2 is YFSETQ. The chain's CDR3 is CASSLVGSETQYF. The CDR3 DNA follows: TGCGCCAGCAGCTTGGTAGGTTCCGAGACCCAGTACTTC.

The chain joins TRBV2 to TRBJ2-3, with 9 bases identical to TRBD1. Germline V gene sequence: CDR1 SNHLY, CDR2 FYNNEI. The length of the CDR3 is 15 residues. Trimming at V came to 2 bases and at J to 8 bases, leaving 8 bases not matched to a gene. Here the CDR3 DNA reads TGTGCCAGCAGTGAAATGGGACAGGGAGGCGGTACGCAGTATTTT. This sequence encodes CASSEMGQGGGTQYF.

This clone is a singleton in its sample. The chain joins TRBV25-1 to TRBJ1-3; D ambiguous. The V and J ends lost 6 bases and 0 bases respectively, with 15 bases between them. CDR1 and CDR2 from the germline V gene are MGHDK and SYGVNS. This CDR3 spans 16 amino acids. In nucleotides, the CDR3 is TGTGCCAGCAGCGGTTATGGAGGGCACTCTGGAAACACCATATATTTT. Residues: CASSGYGGHSGNTIYF.

V gene TRBV14 combines with J gene TRBJ2-1, with 8 bases matching TRBD2. Germline CDR1 and CDR2: SGHDN and FVKESK. This CDR3 is built from 19 residues. V shed 4 bases, J shed 3 bases, and the junction held 17 bases outside the gene matches. CDR3 nucleotides: TGTGCCAGCAGCCTCCAGAGGTCCACTACTAGCGGAGGCTACAATGAGCAGTTCTTC. It encodes CASSLQRSTTSGGYNEQFF.

The rearrangement links TRBV4-3 to TRBJ1-5; D gene uncertain. The V and J ends lost 1 base and 7 bases respectively, with 11 bases between them. From germline, CDR1 is LGHNA and CDR2 YSLEER. CDR3 length: 14 residues. CDR3 region: CASSQGAGSQPQHF. CDR3 DNA sequence: TGCGCCAGCAGCCAAGGGGCAGGCAGCCAGCCCCAGCATTTT.